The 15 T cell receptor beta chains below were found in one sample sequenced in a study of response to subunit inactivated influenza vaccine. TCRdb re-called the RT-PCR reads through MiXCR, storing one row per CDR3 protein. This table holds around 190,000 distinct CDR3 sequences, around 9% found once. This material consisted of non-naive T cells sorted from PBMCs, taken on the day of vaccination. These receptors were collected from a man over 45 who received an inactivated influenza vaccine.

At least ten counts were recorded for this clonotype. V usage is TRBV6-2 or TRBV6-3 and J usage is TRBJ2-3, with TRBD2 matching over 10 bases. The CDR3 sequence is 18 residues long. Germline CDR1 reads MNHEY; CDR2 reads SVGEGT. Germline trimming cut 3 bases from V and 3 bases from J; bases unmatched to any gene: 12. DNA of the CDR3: TGTGCCAGCAGTTATATGGTGACTAGCGGGCAGGATACAGATACGCAGTATTTT. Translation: CASSYMVTSGQDTDTQYF.

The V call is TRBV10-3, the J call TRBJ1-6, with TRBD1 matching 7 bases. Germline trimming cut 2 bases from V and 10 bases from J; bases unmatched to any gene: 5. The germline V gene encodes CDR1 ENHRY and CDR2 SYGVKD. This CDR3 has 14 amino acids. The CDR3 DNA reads TGTGCCATCAGTGAGCTTCAGGGGGAATCACCCCTCCACTTT. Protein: CAISELQGESPLHF.

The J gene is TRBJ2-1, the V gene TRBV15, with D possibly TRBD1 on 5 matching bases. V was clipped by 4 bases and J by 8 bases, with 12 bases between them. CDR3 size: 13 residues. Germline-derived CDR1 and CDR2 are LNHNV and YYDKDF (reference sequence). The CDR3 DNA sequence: TGTGCCACCAGCACAGACAGAATGTATGAGCAGTTCTTC. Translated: CATSTDRMYEQFF.

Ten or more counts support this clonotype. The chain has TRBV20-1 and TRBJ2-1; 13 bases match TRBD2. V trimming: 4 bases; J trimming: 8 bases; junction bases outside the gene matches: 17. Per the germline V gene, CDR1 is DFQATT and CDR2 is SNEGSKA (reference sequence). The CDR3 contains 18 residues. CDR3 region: CSATNQLLTSGGRDEQFF. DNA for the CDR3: TGCAGTGCTACGAACCAACTACTGACTAGCGGGGGGAGGGATGAGCAGTTCTTC.

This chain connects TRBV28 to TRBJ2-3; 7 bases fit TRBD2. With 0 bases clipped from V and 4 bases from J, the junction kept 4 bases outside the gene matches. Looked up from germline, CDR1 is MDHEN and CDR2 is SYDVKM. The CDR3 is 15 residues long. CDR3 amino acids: CASSLWTSPSDTQYF. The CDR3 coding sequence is TGTGCCAGCAGTTTATGGACTAGCCCTTCAGATACGCAGTATTTT.

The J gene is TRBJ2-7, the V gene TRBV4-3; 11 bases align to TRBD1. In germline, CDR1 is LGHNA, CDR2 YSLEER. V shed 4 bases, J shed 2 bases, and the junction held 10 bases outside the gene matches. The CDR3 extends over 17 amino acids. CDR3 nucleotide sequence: TGCGCCAGCAGCCGGTACTTAACGGGACAGGGGGCCTACGAGCAGTACTTC. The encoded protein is CASSRYLTGQGAYEQYF.

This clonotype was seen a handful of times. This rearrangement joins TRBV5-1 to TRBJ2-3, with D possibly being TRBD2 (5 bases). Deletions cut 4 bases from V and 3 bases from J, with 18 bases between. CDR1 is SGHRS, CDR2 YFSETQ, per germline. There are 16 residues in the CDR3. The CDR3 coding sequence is TGCGCCAGCAGCCCTGGTGGGAGCCTGTCAACAGATACGCAGTATTTT. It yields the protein CASSPGGSLSTDTQYF.

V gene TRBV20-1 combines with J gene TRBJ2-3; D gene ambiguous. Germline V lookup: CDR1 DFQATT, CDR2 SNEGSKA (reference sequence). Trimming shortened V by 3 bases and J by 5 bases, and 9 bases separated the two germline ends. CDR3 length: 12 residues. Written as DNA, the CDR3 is TGCAGTGCTAGGCCCACGCTAGATACGCAGTATTTT. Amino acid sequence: CSARPTLDTQYF.

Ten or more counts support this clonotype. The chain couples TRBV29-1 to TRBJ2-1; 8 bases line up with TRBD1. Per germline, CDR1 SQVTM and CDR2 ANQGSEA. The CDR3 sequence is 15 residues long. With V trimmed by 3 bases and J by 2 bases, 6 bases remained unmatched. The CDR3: CSVDFGTGPYNEQFF. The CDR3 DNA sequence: TGCAGCGTTGACTTCGGGACAGGCCCCTACAATGAGCAGTTCTTC.

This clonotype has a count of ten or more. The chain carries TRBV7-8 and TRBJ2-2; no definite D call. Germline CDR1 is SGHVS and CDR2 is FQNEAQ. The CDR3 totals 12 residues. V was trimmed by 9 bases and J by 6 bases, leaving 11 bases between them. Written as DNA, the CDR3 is TGTGCCAGTGGGCCCCGAGCCGGGGAGCTGTTTTTT. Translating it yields CASGPRAGELFF.

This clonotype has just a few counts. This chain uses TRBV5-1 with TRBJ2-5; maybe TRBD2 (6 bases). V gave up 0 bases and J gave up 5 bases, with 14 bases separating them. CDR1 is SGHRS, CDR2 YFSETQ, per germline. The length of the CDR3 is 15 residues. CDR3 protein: CASSLGSGGAETQYF. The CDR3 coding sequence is TGCGCCAGCAGCTTGGGAAGCGGCGGGGCGGAGACCCAGTACTTC.

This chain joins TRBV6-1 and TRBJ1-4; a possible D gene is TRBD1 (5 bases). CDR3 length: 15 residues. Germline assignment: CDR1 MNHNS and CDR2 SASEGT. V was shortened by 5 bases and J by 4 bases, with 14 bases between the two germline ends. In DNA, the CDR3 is TGTGCCAGCAGTCCCGAGGGGCTCGTTAATGAAAAACTGTTTTTT. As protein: CASSPEGLVNEKLFF.

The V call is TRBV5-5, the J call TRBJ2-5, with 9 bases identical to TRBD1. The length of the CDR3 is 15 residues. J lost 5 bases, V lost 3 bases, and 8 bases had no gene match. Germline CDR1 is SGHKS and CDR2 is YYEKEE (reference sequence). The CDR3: CASSSIGTGRETQYF. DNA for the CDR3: TGTGCCAGCAGCTCTATCGGGACAGGGCGCGAGACCCAGTACTTC.

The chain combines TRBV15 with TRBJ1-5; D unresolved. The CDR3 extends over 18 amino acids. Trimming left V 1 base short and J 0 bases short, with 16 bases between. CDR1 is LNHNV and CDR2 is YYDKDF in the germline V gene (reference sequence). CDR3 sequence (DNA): TGTGCCACCAGCAGAGCAAGTCTGGCCGAAGATAGCAATCAGCCCCAGCATTTT. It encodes CATSRASLAEDSNQPQHF.

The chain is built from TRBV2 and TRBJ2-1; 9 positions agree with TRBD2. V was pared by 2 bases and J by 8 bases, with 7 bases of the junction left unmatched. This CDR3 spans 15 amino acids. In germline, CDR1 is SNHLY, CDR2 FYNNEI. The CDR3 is CASSEQLLAGYEQFF. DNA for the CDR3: TGTGCCAGCAGTGAACAACTGCTAGCGGGATATGAGCAGTTCTTC.